The 10 T cell receptor beta chains listed next were all sequenced from one sample in a study of blood T cell repertoires in COVID-19. Sequencing was performed with immunoSEQ multiplex PCR; in TCRdb, only in-frame clones are kept and a portion is missing. The sample gives more than 400,000 clones, about 90% of which show up once; 0.6% is in the top ten. Sequencing used PBMCs or T cells enriched from blood (not recorded which). All receptors derive from a man aged 18 to 35 who had recovered from COVID-19.

This rearrangement joins TRBV7-8 to TRBJ2-5, with D hard to call. The CDR3 runs 13 residues. V lost 2 bases and J 3 bases, leaving 7 bases between the germline ends. Germline assignment: CDR1 SGHVS and CDR2 FQNEAQ. CDR3 bases: TGTGCCAGCAGCTTATTGCGAAAAGAGACCCAGTACTTC. Residues: CASSLLRKETQYF.

This clone occurred once. This chain uses TRBV6-5 with TRBJ2-7; 8 bases fit TRBD2. Germline V gives CDR1 MNHEY, CDR2 SVGAGI. Trimming cost V 6 bases and J 3 bases; bases outside gene matches: 7. The CDR3 spans 14 residues. For the CDR3, the DNA is TGTGCCAGCAGCCCGGCGGGGGGCAGCTACGAGCAGTACTTC. Translated: CASSPAGGSYEQYF.

The chain employs TRBV2 and TRBJ2-3; 10 nucleotides line up with TRBD2. The CDR3 has 15 amino acids. With V trimmed by 6 bases and J by 9 bases, 12 bases remained unmatched. Germline V lookup: CDR1 SNHLY, CDR2 FYNNEI. The DNA for the CDR3 is TGTGCCAGCAGGAACGGGGGGGTAGCGGGAGGAACGCAGTATTTT. Protein product: CASRNGGVAGGTQYF.

V gene TRBV2 combines with J gene TRBJ1-3; D perhaps matches TRBD1 (6 bases). The CDR3 is 14 amino acids. Germline CDR1 SNHLY, CDR2 FYNNEI. V gave up 6 bases and J gave up 4 bases, with 13 bases separating them. CDR3 sequence: CASRHAGAGNTIYF. In DNA, the CDR3 is TGTGCCAGCAGACACGCGGGGGCAGGAAACACCATATATTTT.

This chain uses TRBV10-3 with TRBJ1-1; 7 bases match TRBD1. CDR3 length: 13 residues. With 6 bases clipped from V and 4 bases from J, the junction kept 5 bases outside the gene matches. The germline V gene encodes CDR1 ENHRY and CDR2 SYGVKD. The CDR3: CAIRGGFSTEAFF. The CDR3 nucleotides are TGTGCCATCAGAGGGGGCTTTAGCACTGAAGCTTTCTTT.

This clone was picked up one time. The genes are TRBV3-1 (or the pseudogene TRBV3-2) and TRBJ2-7, with 11 bases aligning to TRBD2. Trimming removed 5 bases from V and 3 bases from J; junction bases left unmatched: 6. This CDR3 comprises 15 residues. The germline CDR1 and CDR2 sequences are LGHDT and YNNKEL (reference sequence). Written as DNA, the CDR3 is TGTGCCAGCAGCTTAGGACTAGCGGGCCTCTACGAGCAGTACTTC. This translates into CASSLGLAGLYEQYF.

The chain joins TRBV5-1 to TRBJ2-3, with TRBD2 matching over 9 bases. With V trimmed by 4 bases and J by 2 bases, 8 bases remained unmatched. The germline CDR1 and CDR2 sequences are SGHRS and YFSETQ. The CDR3 consists of 16 residues. The CDR3: CASSPTKRGVTDTQYF. In DNA form, the CDR3 reads TGCGCCAGCAGCCCTACTAAGCGGGGGGTCACAGATACGCAGTATTTT.

The V and J genes are TRBV30 and TRBJ2-3; TRBD1 matches 7 bases. Germline V CDR1 and CDR2: GTSNPN, SVGIG (reference sequence). The ends lost 1 base at V and 5 bases at J; junction bases unmatched: 6. The length of the CDR3 is 14 residues. CDR3 nucleotides: TGTGCCTGGAGTGCAACAGGGGCGGGAGATACGCAGTATTTT. Amino acid sequence: CAWSATGAGDTQYF.

CDR3 coding DNA: TGCAGCGTTGATGAGTTGGCGGGACCTAACTATGGCTACACCTTC. Encoded protein: CSVDELAGPNYGYTF. The rearrangement joins TRBV29-1 to TRBJ1-2; tentatively, D is TRBD1 (5 bases). This CDR3 region has 15 residues. V was clipped by 3 bases and J by 0 bases, with 14 bases between them. CDR1 SQVTM and CDR2 ANQGSEA come from the germline V gene.

Of note for this clone: In the same sample, other DNA sequences code for this CDR3. The chain carries TRBV6-5 and TRBJ2-2, with unresolved D. V was pared by 5 bases and J by 4 bases, with 11 bases between. Per the germline V gene, CDR1 is MNHEY and CDR2 is SVGAGI. This CDR3 region has 14 residues. CDR3 nucleotides: TGTGCCAGCAGTCGGCTAGGTCCCACCGGGGAGCTGTTTTTT. The encoded protein is CASSRLGPTGELFF.